This is a list of T cell receptor beta chains from one sample in a study of radiation and T cells in renal cell carcinoma. Clones were read by immunoSEQ multiplex PCR, and TCRdb kept only the in-frame ones, dropping some. The sample holds 130,000 or so clones, over 65% seen once. The sample consisted of blood, taken from a patient whose treatment included radiotherapy and nephrectomy. Receptor source: a woman aged 45-59 years with renal cell carcinoma. Each CDR3 is given with its conserved first and last residue. A D gene is named only where the DNA matches it firmly. Some rows have no size entry. The others give once, few or many, or a class for an expanded clone.

v_call	clone_size	d_call	j_call	cdr3_nt	cdr3_aa
TRBV5-4	NA	TRBD2	TRBJ2-5	TGTGCCAGCAGCCCGGGAGGATCGAGCCAAGAGACCCAGTACTTC	CASSPGGSSQETQYF
TRBV5-4	NA	NA	TRBJ2-7	TGTGCCAGCAGCTTGGGTGAGAACGAGCAGTACTTC	CASSLGENEQYF
TRBV5-6	NA	TRBD1	TRBJ1-5	TGTGCCAGCGGCACAGGGGGCCCCAATCAGCCCCAGCATTTT	CASGTGGPNQPQHF
TRBV6-1	NA	NA	TRBJ1-5	TGTGCCAGCAGTTTAGGCTCTTGGGGGGTCCCGCATTTT	CASSLGSWGVPHF
TRBV7-2	NA	NA	TRBJ2-7	TGTGCCAGCAGCCAGGGGAGGTCAGGGGACGAGCAGTACTTC	CASSQGRSGDEQYF
TRBV27	few	TRBD1	TRBJ2-1	TGTGCCAGCAGTCCAGGGACAGGGAAGGGGGATGAGCAGTTCTTC	CASSPGTGKGDEQFF
TRBV25-1	NA	TRBD2	TRBJ2-2	TGTGCCAGCAGTTGGACTAGCGGGAACACCGGGGAGCTGTTTTTT	CASSWTSGNTGELFF
TRBV4-3	NA	TRBD1	TRBJ2-7	TGCGCCAGCAGCCAATTTGGGACAGGGGGAGATGAGCAGTACTTC	CASSQFGTGGDEQYF
TRBV5-1	few	NA	TRBJ1-1	TGCGCCAGCAGTCAGGGGAACACTGAAGCTTTCTTT	CASSQGNTEAFF
TRBV12-5	NA	NA	TRBJ1-2	TGTGCTAGTGGCCCGGGACGGCTGGGGGGGTATGGCTACACCTTC	CASGPGRLGGYGYTF
TRBV15	NA	NA	TRBJ2-7	TGTGCCACCAGCAGAGATAGTGCGCGGACCTACGAGCAGTACTTC	CATSRDSARTYEQYF
TRBV27	once	NA	TRBJ2-3	TGTGCCAGCAGTCACTCAGGGGAGGATACGCAGTATTTT	CASSHSGEDTQYF
TRBV5-1	NA	TRBD1	TRBJ1-4	TGCGCCAGCAGAGGGGACAGGGGAAATGAAAAACTGTTTTTT	CASRGDRGNEKLFF
TRBV14	NA	NA	TRBJ1-2	TGTGCCAGCAGCCAAATAGTTCCCGATGGCTACACCTTC	CASSQIVPDGYTF
TRBV4-1	NA	TRBD1	TRBJ1-5	TGCGCCAGCAGCTCCTACCCGACAGGGATTGGGCCCCAGCATTTT	CASSSYPTGIGPQHF
TRBV14	NA	NA	TRBJ1-2	TGTGCCAGCAGCCAAGGGATAGACCCGGGCTATGGCTACACCTTC	CASSQGIDPGYGYTF
TRBV28	once	NA	TRBJ2-7	TGTGCCAGCACCCAAGGGACCGGGACATACTCCTACGAGCAGTACTTC	CASTQGTGTYSYEQYF
TRBV9	NA	NA	TRBJ2-1	TGTGCCAGCAGCGTGGACACGCACAATGAGCAGTTCTTC	CASSVDTHNEQFF
TRBV6-5	NA	NA	TRBJ1-4	TGTGCCAGCAGTACCAGGGGTAGGGAAAAACTGTTTTTT	CASSTRGREKLFF
TRBV25-1	NA	NA	TRBJ2-2	TGTGCCAGCAGTGAAACCACCTCCAGGACCGGGGAGCTGTTTTTT	CASSETTSRTGELFF
TRBV18	NA	NA	TRBJ2-7	TGTGCCAGCTCACCGACAGATGCCTACGAGCAGTACTTC	CASSPTDAYEQYF
TRBV5-6	once	TRBD1	TRBJ1-4	TGTGCCAGCAGCTTGGGAACAGGGGGCGGTGAAAAACTGTTTTTT	CASSLGTGGGEKLFF
TRBV5-6	once	TRBD1	TRBJ1-5	TGTGCCAGCAGCAGTGTGGCAGGGGGTGATCAGCCCCAGCATTTT	CASSSVAGGDQPQHF
TRBV2	NA	NA	TRBJ2-1	TGTGCCAGCAGTGCCCAGAGTAGCTCCTACAATGAGCAGTTCTTC	CASSAQSSSYNEQFF
TRBV7-2	NA	NA	TRBJ2-7	TGTGCCAGCAGCTTATCTAGGGGCCCCTACGAGCAGTACTTC	CASSLSRGPYEQYF
TRBV6-1	NA	TRBD2	TRBJ2-7	TGTGCCAGCAGTGAATTGGGCGGGAGAGTTGACGAGCAGTACTTC	CASSELGGRVDEQYF
TRBV7-9	NA	NA	TRBJ2-3	TGTGCCAGCAGCTTAGTACTAAGTGGGACAGATACGCAGTATTTT	CASSLVLSGTDTQYF
TRBV28	NA	NA	TRBJ1-2	TGTGCCAGCAGTTTCCAGACAGGAACTAACTATGGCTACACCTTC	CASSFQTGTNYGYTF
TRBV7-9	NA	NA	TRBJ2-1	TGTGCCAGCAGCTCTGGGGCAGCCGGCTATGAGCAGTTCTTC	CASSSGAAGYEQFF
TRBV5-4	NA	TRBD2	TRBJ2-1	TGTGCCAGCAACCCAGCGGGAGTACGGTACAATGAGCAGTTCTTC	CASNPAGVRYNEQFF
TRBV7-2	NA	NA	TRBJ2-7	TGTGCCAGCAGCTTAGCAGGGCTCTGGGCCTATGAGCAGTACTTC	CASSLAGLWAYEQYF
TRBV6-5	NA	NA	TRBJ1-5	TGTGCCAGCAGTTACGGAGATAGCAATCAGCCCCAGCATTTT	CASSYGDSNQPQHF
TRBV28	NA	TRBD1	TRBJ1-6	TGTGCCAGCAGTTTAGGACCAATACAGGGGGCTAATTCACCCCTCCACTTT	CASSLGPIQGANSPLHF
TRBV10-3	once	NA	TRBJ2-7	TGTGCCATCAGTGTTGGCAGGGGGGACGAGCAGTACTTC	CAISVGRGDEQYF
TRBV9	NA	NA	TRBJ1-1	TGTGCCAGCAGCGTAGACGGCGGTTTGATGAACACTGAAGCTTTCTTT	CASSVDGGLMNTEAFF
TRBV6-4	NA	NA	TRBJ1-5	TGTGCCAGCAGTGACTGGGAAGGTCAGCCCCAGCATTTT	CASSDWEGQPQHF
TRBV9	NA	NA	TRBJ2-2	TGTGCCAGCAGCGTAGTCTGGGATGGCACCGGGGAGCTGTTTTTT	CASSVVWDGTGELFF
TRBV7-2	NA	NA	TRBJ1-5	TGTGCCAGCAGCCCCGACTCCAATCAGCCCCAGCATTTT	CASSPDSNQPQHF
TRBV6-5	NA	NA	TRBJ2-7	TGTGCCAGCAGTTACACGGAAGGGGGTCCCGGCTACTTC	CASSYTEGGPGYF
TRBV19	NA	NA	TRBJ2-7	TGTGCCAGCAGTCAGCTCGTTAACTCCTACGAGCAGTACTTC	CASSQLVNSYEQYF
TRBV7-9	NA	TRBD1	TRBJ2-7	TGTGCCAGCAGCCAACTCCGGTCCATGGGACAGAGCTCCTACGAGCAGTACTTC	CASSQLRSMGQSSYEQYF
TRBV7-2	NA	NA	TRBJ2-6	TGTGCCAGCAGCCCTGGAAGGGCCAACGTCCTGACTTTC	CASSPGRANVLTF
TRBV5-6	NA	NA	TRBJ2-5	TGTGCCAGCAGCCCGGGGGTGTCTCCCGGTGTCGCCCAGTACTTC	CASSPGVSPGVAQYF
TRBV9	NA	TRBD1	TRBJ2-5	TGTGCCAGCAGCGTAGAGACAGGGGGCGCGGAGACCCAGTACTTC	CASSVETGGAETQYF
TRBV27	NA	TRBD1	TRBJ2-7	TGTGCCAGCAGTTTTACAGGGGGTGTTTACGAGCAGTACTTC	CASSFTGGVYEQYF
TRBV30	once	NA	TRBJ2-7	TGTGCCTGGAACCCTGGGGGGTCTAGCTCCTACGAGCAGTACTTC	CAWNPGGSSSYEQYF
TRBV6-6	NA	TRBD1	TRBJ2-7	TGTGCCAGCCGGACAGGGGGCGGGTACGAGCAGTACTTC	CASRTGGGYEQYF
TRBV2	NA	NA	TRBJ1-1	TGTGCCAGCAGTCAGGGTGAGAACACTGAAGCTTTCTTT	CASSQGENTEAFF
TRBV5-1	NA	NA	TRBJ2-2	TGCGCCAGCAGCCCTACAGAAGCCGGGGAGCTGTTTTTT	CASSPTEAGELFF
TRBV27	once	NA	TRBJ2-3	TGTGCCAGCAGTTTTGGACAGCAAGATACGCAGTATTTT	CASSFGQQDTQYF
TRBV7-8	NA	TRBD1	TRBJ1-2	TGTGCCAGCAGCCCCGACAGGGGAGGAGGCTACACCTTC	CASSPDRGGGYTF
TRBV5-1	NA	NA	TRBJ2-2	TGCGCCAGCAGCTCGACAGTGATGAACACCGGGGAGCTGTTTTTT	CASSSTVMNTGELFF
TRBV19	few	TRBD1	TRBJ2-7	TGTGCCAGTAGTGACCCGGGACAGGGGACCTACGAGCAGTACTTC	CASSDPGQGTYEQYF
TRBV7-9	NA	NA	TRBJ2-6	TGTGCCAGCGAAGTCTCAGGGGCCAACGTCCTGACTTTC	CASEVSGANVLTF
TRBV27	NA	NA	TRBJ1-1	TGTGCCAGCAGTTCAGGACAGCTGGAAAACACTGAAGCTTTCTTT	CASSSGQLENTEAFF
TRBV5-6	once	NA	TRBJ2-6	TGTGCCAGCAGCTCACAGGGCCCTCGGGTCAACGTCCTGACTTTC	CASSSQGPRVNVLTF